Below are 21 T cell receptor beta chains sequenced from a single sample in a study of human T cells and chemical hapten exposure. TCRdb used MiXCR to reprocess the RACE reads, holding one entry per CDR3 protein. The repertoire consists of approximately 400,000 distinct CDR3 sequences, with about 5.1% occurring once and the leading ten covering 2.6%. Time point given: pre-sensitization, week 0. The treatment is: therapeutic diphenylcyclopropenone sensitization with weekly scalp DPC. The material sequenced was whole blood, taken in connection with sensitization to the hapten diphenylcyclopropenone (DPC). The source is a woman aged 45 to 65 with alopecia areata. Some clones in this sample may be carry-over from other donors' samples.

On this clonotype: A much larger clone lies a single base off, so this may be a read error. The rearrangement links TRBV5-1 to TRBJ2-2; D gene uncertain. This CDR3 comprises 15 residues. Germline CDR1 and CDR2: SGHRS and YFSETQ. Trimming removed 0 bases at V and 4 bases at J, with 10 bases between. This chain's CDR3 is CASSLGPRSTGELFF. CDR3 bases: TGCGCCAGCAGCTTGGGCCCCCGTAGCACCGGGGAGCTGTTTTTT.

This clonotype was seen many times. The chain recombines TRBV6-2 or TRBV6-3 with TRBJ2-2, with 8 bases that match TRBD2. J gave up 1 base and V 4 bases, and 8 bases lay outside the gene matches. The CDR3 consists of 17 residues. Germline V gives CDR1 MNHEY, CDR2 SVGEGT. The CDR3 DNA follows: TGTGCCAGCAGTTTCGTACTGAGCGGGGGGAACACCGGGGAGCTGTTTTTT. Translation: CASSFVLSGGNTGELFF.

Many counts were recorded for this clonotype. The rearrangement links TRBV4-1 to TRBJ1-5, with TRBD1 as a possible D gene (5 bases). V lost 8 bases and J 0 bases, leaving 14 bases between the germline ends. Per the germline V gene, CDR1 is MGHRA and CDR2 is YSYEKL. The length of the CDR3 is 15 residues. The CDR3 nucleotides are TGCGCCAGCCCTAGGGGTTATTATAGCAATCAGCCCCAGCATTTT. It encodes CASPRGYYSNQPQHF.

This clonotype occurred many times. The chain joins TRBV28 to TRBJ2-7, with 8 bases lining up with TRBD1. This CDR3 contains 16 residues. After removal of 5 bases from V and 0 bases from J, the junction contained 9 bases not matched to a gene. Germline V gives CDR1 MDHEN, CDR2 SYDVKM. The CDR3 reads CASSPRGQGFSYEQYF. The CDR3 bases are TGTGCCAGCAGTCCGCGAGGACAGGGCTTCTCCTACGAGCAGTACTTC.

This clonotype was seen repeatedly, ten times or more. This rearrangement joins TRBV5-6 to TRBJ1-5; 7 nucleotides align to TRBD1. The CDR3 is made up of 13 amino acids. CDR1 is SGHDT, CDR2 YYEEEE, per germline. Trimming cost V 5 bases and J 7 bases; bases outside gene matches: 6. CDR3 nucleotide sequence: TGTGCCAGCAGTCCTAGACAGGGACAGCCCCAGCATTTT. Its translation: CASSPRQGQPQHF.

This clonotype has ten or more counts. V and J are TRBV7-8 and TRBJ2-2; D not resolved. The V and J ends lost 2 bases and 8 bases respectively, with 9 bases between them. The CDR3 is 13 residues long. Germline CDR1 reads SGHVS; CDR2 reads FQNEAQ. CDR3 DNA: TGTGCCAGCAGCTTACAGGCCGTAGGGGAGCTGTTTTTT. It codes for CASSLQAVGELFF.

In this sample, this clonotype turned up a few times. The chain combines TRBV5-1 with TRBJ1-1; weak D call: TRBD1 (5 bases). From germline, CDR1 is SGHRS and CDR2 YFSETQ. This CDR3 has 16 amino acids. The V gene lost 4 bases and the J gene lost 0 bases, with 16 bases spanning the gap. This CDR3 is CASSNTPGRLNTEAFF. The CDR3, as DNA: TGCGCCAGCAGCAATACACCGGGACGGCTGAACACTGAAGCTTTCTTT.

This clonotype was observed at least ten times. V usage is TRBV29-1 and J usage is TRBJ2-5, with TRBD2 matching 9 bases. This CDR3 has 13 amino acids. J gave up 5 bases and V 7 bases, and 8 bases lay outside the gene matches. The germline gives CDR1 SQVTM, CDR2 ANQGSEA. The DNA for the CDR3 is TGCAGCGCCCAGGGGACTAGCCGGGAGACCCAGTACTTC. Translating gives CSAQGTSRETQYF.

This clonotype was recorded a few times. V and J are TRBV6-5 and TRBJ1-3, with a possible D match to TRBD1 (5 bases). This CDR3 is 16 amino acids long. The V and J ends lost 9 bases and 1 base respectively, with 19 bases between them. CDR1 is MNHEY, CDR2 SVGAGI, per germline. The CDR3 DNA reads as TGTGCCAGTGGGGGAACGGGGCTGGGATCTGGAAACACCATATATTTT. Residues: CASGGTGLGSGNTIYF.

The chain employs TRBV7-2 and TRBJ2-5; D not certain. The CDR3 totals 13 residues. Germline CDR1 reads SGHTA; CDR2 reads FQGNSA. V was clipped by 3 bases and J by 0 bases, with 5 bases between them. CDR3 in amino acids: CASSFSYQETQYF. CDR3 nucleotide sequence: TGTGCCAGCAGCTTCTCCTACCAAGAGACCCAGTACTTC.

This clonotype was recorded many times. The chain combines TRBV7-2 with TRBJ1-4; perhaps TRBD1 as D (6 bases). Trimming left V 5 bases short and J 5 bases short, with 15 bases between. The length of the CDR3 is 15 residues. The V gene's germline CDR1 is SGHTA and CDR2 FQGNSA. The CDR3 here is CASSPPGGANEKLFF. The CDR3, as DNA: TGTGCCAGCAGCCCCCCGGGGGGCGCGAATGAAAAACTGTTTTTT.

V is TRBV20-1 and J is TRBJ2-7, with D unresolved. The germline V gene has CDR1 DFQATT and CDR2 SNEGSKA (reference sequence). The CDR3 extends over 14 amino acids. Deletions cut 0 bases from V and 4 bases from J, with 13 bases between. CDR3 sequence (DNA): TGCAGTGCTAGAGATACTATGAAAGGATACGAGCAGTACTTC. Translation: CSARDTMKGYEQYF.

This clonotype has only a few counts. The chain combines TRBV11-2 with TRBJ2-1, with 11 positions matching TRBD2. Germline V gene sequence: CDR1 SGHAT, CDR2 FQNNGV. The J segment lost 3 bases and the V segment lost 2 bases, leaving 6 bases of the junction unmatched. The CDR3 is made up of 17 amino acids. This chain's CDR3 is CASSLLPGLAVYNEQFF. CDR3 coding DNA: TGTGCCAGCAGCTTACTCCCGGGACTAGCGGTCTACAATGAGCAGTTCTTC.

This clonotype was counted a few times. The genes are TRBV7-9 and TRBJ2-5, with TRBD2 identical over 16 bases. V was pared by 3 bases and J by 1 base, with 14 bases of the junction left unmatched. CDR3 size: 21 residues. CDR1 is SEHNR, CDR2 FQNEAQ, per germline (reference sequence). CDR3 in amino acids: CASSFIIRGTSGREIQETQYF. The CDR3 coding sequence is TGTGCCAGCAGCTTTATCATCCGCGGGACTAGCGGGAGGGAGATCCAAGAGACCCAGTACTTC.

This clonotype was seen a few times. DNA of the CDR3: TGCAGCGTTGATCGTGGAGGACATAATGAAAAACTGTTTTTT. Translating gives CSVDRGGHNEKLFF. This chain connects TRBV29-1 to TRBJ1-4; D is possibly TRBD1 (5 bases). This CDR3 has 14 residues. Germline V gene lookup returns CDR1 SQVTM and CDR2 ANQGSEA. The germline V and J ends were trimmed by 3 bases and 4 bases, with 12 bases remaining between them.

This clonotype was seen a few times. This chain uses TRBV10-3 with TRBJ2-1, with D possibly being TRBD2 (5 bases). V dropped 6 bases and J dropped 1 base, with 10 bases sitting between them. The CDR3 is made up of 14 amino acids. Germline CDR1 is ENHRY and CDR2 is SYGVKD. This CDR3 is CAISPRESYNEQFF. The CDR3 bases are TGTGCCATCAGCCCCCGGGAATCCTACAATGAGCAGTTCTTC.

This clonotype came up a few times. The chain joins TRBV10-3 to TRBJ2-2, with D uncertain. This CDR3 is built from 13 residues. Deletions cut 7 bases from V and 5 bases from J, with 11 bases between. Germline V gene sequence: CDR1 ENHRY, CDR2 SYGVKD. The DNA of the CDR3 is TGTGCCATCAAGGAACTACCTACCGGGGAGCTGTTTTTT. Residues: CAIKELPTGELFF.

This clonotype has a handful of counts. The DNA of the CDR3 is TGTGCCATCGCGACTAGCGGGAGGGCCTACGAGCAGTACTTC. It translates to CAIATSGRAYEQYF. The rearrangement uses TRBV10-3 and TRBJ2-7, with 14 bases matching TRBD2. J was trimmed by 2 bases and V by 8 bases; bases with no gene match: 2. Germline V gives CDR1 ENHRY, CDR2 SYGVKD. The length of the CDR3 is 14 residues.

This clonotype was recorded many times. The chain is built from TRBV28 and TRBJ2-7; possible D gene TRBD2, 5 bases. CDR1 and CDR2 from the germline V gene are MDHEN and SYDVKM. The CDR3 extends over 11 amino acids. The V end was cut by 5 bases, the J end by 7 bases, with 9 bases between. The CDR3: CASSRRIEQYF. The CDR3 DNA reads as TGTGCCAGCAGTCGGAGGATAGAGCAGTACTTC.

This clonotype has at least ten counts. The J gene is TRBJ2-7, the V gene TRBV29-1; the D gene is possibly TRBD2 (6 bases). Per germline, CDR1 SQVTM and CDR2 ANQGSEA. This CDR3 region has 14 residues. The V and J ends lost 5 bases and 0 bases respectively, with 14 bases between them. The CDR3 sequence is CSVTPGGSSYEQYF. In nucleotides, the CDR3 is TGCAGCGTTACTCCCGGGGGTAGCTCCTACGAGCAGTACTTC.

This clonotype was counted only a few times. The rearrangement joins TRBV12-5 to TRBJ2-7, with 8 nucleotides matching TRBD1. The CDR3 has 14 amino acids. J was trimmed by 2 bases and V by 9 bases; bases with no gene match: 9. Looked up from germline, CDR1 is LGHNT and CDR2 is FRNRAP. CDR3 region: CARGTRQGTYEQYF. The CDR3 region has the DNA TGTGCTAGGGGAACGAGACAGGGGACCTACGAGCAGTACTTC.